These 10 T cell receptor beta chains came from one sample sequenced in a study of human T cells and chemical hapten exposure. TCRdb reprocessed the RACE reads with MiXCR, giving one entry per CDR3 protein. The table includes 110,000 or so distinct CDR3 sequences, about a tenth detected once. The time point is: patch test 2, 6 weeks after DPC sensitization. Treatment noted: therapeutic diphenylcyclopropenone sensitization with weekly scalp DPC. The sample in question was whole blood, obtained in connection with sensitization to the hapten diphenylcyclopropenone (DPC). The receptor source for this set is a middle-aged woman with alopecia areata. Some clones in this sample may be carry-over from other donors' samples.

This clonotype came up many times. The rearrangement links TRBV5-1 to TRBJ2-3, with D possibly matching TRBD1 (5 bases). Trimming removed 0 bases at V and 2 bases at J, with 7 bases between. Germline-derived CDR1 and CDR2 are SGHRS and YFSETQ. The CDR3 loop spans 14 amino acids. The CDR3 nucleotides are TGCGCCAGCAGCTTGGGCAGGGTCACAGATACGCAGTATTTT. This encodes CASSLGRVTDTQYF.

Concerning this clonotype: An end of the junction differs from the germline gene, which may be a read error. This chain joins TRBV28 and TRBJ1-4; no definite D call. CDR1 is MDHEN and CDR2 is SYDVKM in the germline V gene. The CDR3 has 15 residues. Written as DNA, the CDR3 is TGTGCCAGCAGTTTATACAGCGCAACTAATAAAAAACTGTTTTTT. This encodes CASSLYSATNKKLFF.

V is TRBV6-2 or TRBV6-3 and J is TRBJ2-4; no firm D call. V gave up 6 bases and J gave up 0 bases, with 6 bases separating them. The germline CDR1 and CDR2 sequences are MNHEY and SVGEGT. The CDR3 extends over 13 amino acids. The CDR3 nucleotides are TGTGCCAGCAGCTTTCTAGCCAAAAACATTCAGTACTTC. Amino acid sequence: CASSFLAKNIQYF.

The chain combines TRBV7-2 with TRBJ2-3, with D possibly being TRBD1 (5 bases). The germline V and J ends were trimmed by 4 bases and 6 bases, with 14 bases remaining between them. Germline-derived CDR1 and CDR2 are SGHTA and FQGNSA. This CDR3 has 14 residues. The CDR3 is CASSSPVGLDTQYF. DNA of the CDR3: TGTGCCAGCAGCTCCCCGGTGGGGCTTGATACGCAGTATTTT. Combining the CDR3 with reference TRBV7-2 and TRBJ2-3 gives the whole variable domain GAGVSQSPSNKVTEKGKDVELRCDPISGHTALYWYRQSLGQGLEFLIYFQGNSAPDKSGLPSDRFSAERTGGSVSTLTIQRTQQEDSAVYLCASSSPVGLDTQYFGPGTRLTVL.

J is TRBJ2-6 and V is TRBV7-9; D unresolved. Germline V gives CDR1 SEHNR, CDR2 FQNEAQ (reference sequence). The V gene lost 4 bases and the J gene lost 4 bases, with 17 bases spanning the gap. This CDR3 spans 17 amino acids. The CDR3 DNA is TGTGCCAGCAGCTCAAACGGTGGGGTAAACGGGGCCAACGTCCTGACTTTC. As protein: CASSSNGGVNGANVLTF.

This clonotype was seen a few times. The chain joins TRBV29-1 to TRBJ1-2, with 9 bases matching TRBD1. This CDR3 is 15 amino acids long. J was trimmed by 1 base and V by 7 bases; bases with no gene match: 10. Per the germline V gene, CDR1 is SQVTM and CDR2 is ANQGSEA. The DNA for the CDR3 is TGCAGCGGTCTCGGGTGGACAGGGGATAACTATGGCTACACCTTC. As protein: CSGLGWTGDNYGYTF.

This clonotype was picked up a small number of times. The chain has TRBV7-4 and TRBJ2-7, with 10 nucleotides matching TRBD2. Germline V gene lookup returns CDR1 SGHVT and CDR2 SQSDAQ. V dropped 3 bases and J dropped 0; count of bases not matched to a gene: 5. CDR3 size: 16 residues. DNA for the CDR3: TGTGCCAGCAGCTTGGGACTAGCGCAATACTCCTACGAGCAGTACTTC. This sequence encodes CASSLGLAQYSYEQYF.

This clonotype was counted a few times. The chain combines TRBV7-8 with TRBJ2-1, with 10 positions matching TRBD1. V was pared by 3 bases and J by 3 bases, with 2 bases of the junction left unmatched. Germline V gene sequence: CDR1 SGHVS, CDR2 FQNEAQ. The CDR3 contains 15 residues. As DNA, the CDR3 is TGTGCCAGCAGCTTCGGGACAGGGGTCTACAATGAGCAGTTCTTC. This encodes CASSFGTGVYNEQFF.

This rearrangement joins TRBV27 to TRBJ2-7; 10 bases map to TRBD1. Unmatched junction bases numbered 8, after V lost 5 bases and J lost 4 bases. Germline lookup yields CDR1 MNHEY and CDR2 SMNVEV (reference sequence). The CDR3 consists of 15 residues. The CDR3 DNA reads TGTGCCAGCAGTCGCTCGACAGGGGGCCGGTACGAGCAGTACTTC. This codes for CASSRSTGGRYEQYF.

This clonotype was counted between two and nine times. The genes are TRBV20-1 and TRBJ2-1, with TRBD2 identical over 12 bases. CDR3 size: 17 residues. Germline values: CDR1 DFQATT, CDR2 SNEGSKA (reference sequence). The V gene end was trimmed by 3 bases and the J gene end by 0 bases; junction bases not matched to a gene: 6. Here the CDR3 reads CSARRLAGESSYNEQFF. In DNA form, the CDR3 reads TGCAGTGCTAGGAGACTAGCGGGGGAGAGCTCCTACAATGAGCAGTTCTTC.